The source of this T cell receptor (beta chain) is a study of cytotoxic CD8 clonotypes in ibrutinib-treated CLL. Clones were sequenced by immunoSEQ multiplex PCR, and TCRdb holds only the in-frame ones, with some missing. The sample lists some 130,000 clones; more than 85% were seen once. Losses at the gene ends were 0 bases for V and 6 bases for J; bases not matched to a gene: 8. There are 15 residues in the CDR3. Germline-derived CDR1 and CDR2 are LNHDA and SQIVND (reference sequence). This receptor was taken from a human donor with chronic lymphocytic leukemia. This chain links TRBV19 with TRBJ2-7, with 7 bases that match TRBD1. The input for sequencing was PBMCs, taken after 12 months of ibrutinib treatment. The CDR3 sequence: CASSIEETGSGEQYF. CDR3 bases: TGTGCCAGTAGTATAGAAGAGACAGGGTCCGGCGAGCAGTACTTC. The variable domain in full, with the rest retrieved from reference TRBV19 and TRBJ2-7, is DGGITQSPKYLFRKEGQNVTLSCEQNLNHDAMYWYRQDPGQGLRLIYYSQIVNDFQKGDIAEGYSVSREKKESFPLTVTSAQKNPTAFYLCASSIEETGSGEQYFGPGTRLTVT.